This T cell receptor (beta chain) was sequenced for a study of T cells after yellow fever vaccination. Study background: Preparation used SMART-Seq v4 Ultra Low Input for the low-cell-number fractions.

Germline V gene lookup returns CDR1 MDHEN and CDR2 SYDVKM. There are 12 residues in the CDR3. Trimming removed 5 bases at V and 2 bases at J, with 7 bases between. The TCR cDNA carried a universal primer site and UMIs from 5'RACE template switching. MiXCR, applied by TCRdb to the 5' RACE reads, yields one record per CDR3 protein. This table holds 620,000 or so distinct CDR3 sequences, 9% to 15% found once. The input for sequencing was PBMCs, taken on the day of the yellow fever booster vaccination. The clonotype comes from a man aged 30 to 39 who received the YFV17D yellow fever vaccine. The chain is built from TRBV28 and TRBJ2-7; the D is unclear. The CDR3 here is CASSDGTYEQYF. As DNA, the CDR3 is TGTGCCAGCAGTGATGGAACCTACGAGCAGTACTTC.